This T cell receptor (beta chain) emerged from a study of regulatory T cells in long-lasting Graves disease. Overall study: Graves' patients, newly diagnosed, had taken antithyroid drugs under 3 months.

From germline, CDR1 is MNHNS and CDR2 SASEGT. CDR3 length: 14 amino acids. The time point is: newly diagnosed GD, antithyroid drugs for less than 3 months. Generation of the TCR library employed RNA extracted from PBMCs. On this clonotype itself: A far more abundant clone sits one base away, making this likely a read error.

With iRepertoire HTBI primers and Arm-PCR of CDR3 regions, TCR beta libraries were built. MiXCR was run by TCRdb on the multiplex PCR reads, yielding one entry per CDR3 protein. The table records 250,000 or so distinct CDR3 sequences, 18% of them present only once. These sequences were also reported in another study, on T cells in Graves' hyperthyroidism and ophthalmopathy. As that report states: For the diagnoses, clinical symptoms, serum thyroxine and TRAb, thyroid ultrasound and orbital computed tomography were used. A first-round RT-PCR of the TCR CDR3 used the HTBI primer set. Ophthalmopathy was distinguished from stable hyperthyroidism by 13 V-J signatures.

This TCR came from a woman aged 30 to 39 with Graves disease. V is TRBV6-1 and J is TRBJ1-5, with TRBD1 identical over 7 bases. The sequences come from peripheral blood mononuclear cells (PBMCs), collected at new diagnosis, from a patient treated with antithyroid drugs. In DNA, the CDR3 is TGTGCCAGCAGAAGGGACAGCGATAATCAGCCCCAGCGTTTT. Translating it yields CASRRDSDNQPQRF.